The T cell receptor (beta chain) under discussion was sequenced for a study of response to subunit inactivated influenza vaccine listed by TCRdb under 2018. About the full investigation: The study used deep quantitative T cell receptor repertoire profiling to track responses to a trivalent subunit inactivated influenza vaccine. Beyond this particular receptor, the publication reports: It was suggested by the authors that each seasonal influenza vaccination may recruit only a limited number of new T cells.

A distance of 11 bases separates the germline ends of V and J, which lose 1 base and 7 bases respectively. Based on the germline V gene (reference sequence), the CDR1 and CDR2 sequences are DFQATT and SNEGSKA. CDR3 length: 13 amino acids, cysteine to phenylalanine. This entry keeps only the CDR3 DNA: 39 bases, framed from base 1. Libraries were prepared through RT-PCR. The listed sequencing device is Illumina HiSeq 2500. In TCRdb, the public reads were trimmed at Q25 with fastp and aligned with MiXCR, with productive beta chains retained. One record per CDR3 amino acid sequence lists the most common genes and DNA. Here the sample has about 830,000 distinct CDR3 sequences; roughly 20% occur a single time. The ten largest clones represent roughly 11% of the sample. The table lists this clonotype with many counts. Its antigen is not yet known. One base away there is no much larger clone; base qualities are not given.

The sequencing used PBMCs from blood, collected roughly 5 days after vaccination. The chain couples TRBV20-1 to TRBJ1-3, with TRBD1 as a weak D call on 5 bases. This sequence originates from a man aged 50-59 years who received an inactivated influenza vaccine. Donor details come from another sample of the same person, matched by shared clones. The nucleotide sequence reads TGCAGTGCTAGAGCCCCAGGGAGGAACACCATATATTTT. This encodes CSARAPGRNTIYF.